Shown below are 25 T cell receptor beta chains from a single sample sequenced in a study of blood T cell repertoires in COVID-19. Some clones are missing from TCRdb's copy, which holds only in-frame ones; the method was immunoSEQ multiplex PCR. The sample consists of approximately 160,000 clones, roughly 90% of them appearing once. Sequenced material: peripheral blood. The source is a man between 45 and 60 years old with acute or convalescent COVID-19.

The chain is built from TRBV7-9 and TRBJ1-3, with TRBD1 matching 12 bases. V gave up 5 bases and J gave up 3 bases; unmatched junction bases: 5. Germline V gives CDR1 SEHNR, CDR2 FQNEAQ (reference sequence). The CDR3 extends over 16 amino acids. DNA for the CDR3: TGTGCCAGCAGCAAGGGACAGGGGGCACTTGGAAACACCATATATTTT. It is translated as CASSKGQGALGNTIYF.

This clone was seen a single time. The V call is TRBV27, the J call TRBJ2-7; 8 bases are a match to TRBD2. The germline V gene has CDR1 MNHEY and CDR2 SMNVEV (reference sequence). V lost 2 bases, J lost 3 bases, and 3 bases stayed unmatched. The CDR3 is made up of 14 amino acids. CDR3 sequence reads: CASSLGTRIYEQYF. As DNA, the CDR3 is TGTGCCAGCAGTTTAGGGACTAGGATCTACGAGCAGTACTTC.

The chain carries TRBV9 and TRBJ2-3; 9 nucleotides line up with TRBD1. CDR3 length: 15 amino acids. V lost 3 bases and J lost 3; bases outside the gene matches: 5. Germline loops: CDR1 SGDLS, CDR2 YYNGEE. CDR3 amino acids: CASSAGTGSTDTQYF. CDR3 sequence (DNA): TGTGCCAGCAGCGCCGGGACAGGGAGTACAGATACGCAGTATTTT. Combining the CDR3 with reference TRBV9 and TRBJ2-3 gives the whole variable domain DSGVTQTPKHLITATGQRVTLRCSPRSGDLSVYWYQQSLDQGLQFLIQYYNGEERAKGNILERFSAQQFPDLHSELNLSSLELGDSALYFCASSAGTGSTDTQYFGPGTRLTVL.

The rearrangement joins TRBV5-4 to TRBJ2-3; 7 bases align to TRBD2. Germline CDR1 SGHNT, CDR2 YYREEE (reference sequence). Trimming at V came to 0 bases and at J to 4 bases, leaving 2 bases not matched to a gene. CDR3 length: 14 amino acids. CDR3 sequence (DNA): TGTGCCAGCAGCTTGGGACTAGCATCAGATACGCAGTATTTT. It is translated as CASSLGLASDTQYF.

This chain uses TRBV3-1 (or the pseudogene TRBV3-2) with TRBJ2-3; D uncertain. The CDR3 consists of 15 residues. Germline V CDR1 and CDR2: LGHDT, YNNKEL (reference sequence). The V end was cut by 3 bases, the J end by 2 bases, with 12 bases between. The CDR3: CASSQRRQTTDTQYF. In DNA form, the CDR3 reads TGTGCCAGCAGCCAGAGGCGGCAAACCACAGATACGCAGTATTTT.

Notes on this clone: This same CDR3 is encoded by further DNA sequences in the sample. The chain joins TRBV7-2 to TRBJ1-1; D may be TRBD1 (5 bases). CDR3 size: 13 residues. CDR1 and CDR2 from the germline V gene are SGHTA and FQGNSA. Between the trimmed V and J ends, which lost 5 bases and 1 base, there was a span of 8 bases. The CDR3 region is CASSRQGNTEAFF. CDR3 coding DNA: TGTGCCAGCAGCCGTCAGGGGAACACTGAAGCTTTCTTT.

The chain recombines TRBV4-1 with TRBJ1-2; 9 nucleotides match TRBD1. This CDR3 spans 16 amino acids. With 1 base clipped from V and 4 bases from J, the junction kept 7 bases outside the gene matches. Germline assignment: CDR1 MGHRA and CDR2 YSYEKL. CDR3 in amino acids: CASSQASDRGFYGYTF. The CDR3 region has the DNA TGCGCCAGCAGCCAAGCTTCGGACAGGGGATTCTATGGCTACACCTTC.

V and J are TRBV10-3 and TRBJ1-5, with D unclear. Trimming removed 0 bases at V and 0 bases at J, with 9 bases between. Germline V lookup: CDR1 ENHRY, CDR2 SYGVKD. The CDR3 is 16 amino acids. The chain's CDR3 is CAISESGSYSNQPQHF. In DNA form, the CDR3 reads TGTGCCATCAGTGAGTCGGGGAGTTATAGCAATCAGCCCCAGCATTTT.

The CDR3 reads CASSLGYSSYEQYF. The CDR3 DNA is TGTGCCAGCAGCTTAGGATACAGTTCCTACGAGCAGTACTTC. The chain is built from TRBV7-9 and TRBJ2-7; D unresolved. Trimming shortened V by 1 base and J by 1 base, and 8 bases separated the two germline ends. This CDR3 comprises 14 residues. Looked up from germline, CDR1 is SEHNR and CDR2 is FQNEAQ (reference sequence).

A few counts support this clone. This CDR3 reads CASSLGGGSSYGYTF. DNA for the CDR3: TGTGCCAGCAGCTTGGGTGGTGGCAGTTCTTATGGCTACACCTTC. V is TRBV5-4 and J is TRBJ1-2; D is uncertain. This CDR3 comprises 15 residues. Germline V gene sequence: CDR1 SGHNT, CDR2 YYREEE (reference sequence). V lost 0 bases and J lost 5, with 14 bases in between.

The V gene is TRBV28, the J gene TRBJ2-1, with 11 positions matching TRBD2. Germline values: CDR1 MDHEN, CDR2 SYDVKM. There are 15 residues in the CDR3. With 6 bases clipped from V and 3 bases from J, the junction kept 4 bases outside the gene matches. CDR3 amino acids: CASSLAGGGYNEQFF. DNA of the CDR3: TGTGCCAGCAGCCTAGCGGGGGGCGGCTACAATGAGCAGTTCTTC.

The chain recombines TRBV19 with TRBJ2-7; maybe TRBD1 (6 bases). With 5 bases removed from V and 5 bases from J, the gap between germline ends came to 13 bases. There are 13 residues in the CDR3. From germline, CDR1 is LNHDA and CDR2 SQIVND (reference sequence). CDR3 loop: CASSYTGKDEQYF. Here the CDR3 DNA reads TGTGCCAGTAGTTACACAGGGAAGGACGAGCAGTACTTC.

The count of this clone is one. The gene calls are TRBV5-6 and TRBJ1-3; D is possibly TRBD1 (5 bases). V gave up 0 bases and J gave up 0 bases, with 16 bases separating them. CDR1 and CDR2 from the germline V gene are SGHDT and YYEEEE. There are 18 residues in the CDR3. In nucleotides, the CDR3 is TGTGCCAGCAGCTTGGTCGGAGGGGAGACTTTCTCTGGAAACACCATATATTTT. Its protein is CASSLVGGETFSGNTIYF.

This clone was counted a single time. This chain joins TRBV18 and TRBJ1-4; D might be TRBD1 (6 bases). V was cut by 3 bases and J by 2 bases, with 7 bases left in between. Germline values: CDR1 KGHSH, CDR2 LQKENI. The CDR3 sequence is 14 residues long. CDR3 nucleotide sequence: TGTGCCAGCTCACCGAGGGGGACTAATGAAAAACTGTTTTTT. This gives the protein CASSPRGTNEKLFF.

V gene TRBV7-3 combines with J gene TRBJ2-1, with D possibly matching TRBD1 (5 bases). This CDR3 spans 14 amino acids. The germline gives CDR1 SGHTA, CDR2 FQGTGA. Trimming stripped 3 bases from V and 6 bases from J, with 12 bases between. The CDR3 bases are TGTGCCAGCAGCTTGAACCGTGACAGCAATGAGCAGTTCTTC. This gives the protein CASSLNRDSNEQFF.

The chain is built from TRBV6-6 and TRBJ1-5, with 7 nucleotides matching TRBD1. Germline CDR1 reads MNHNY; CDR2 reads SVGAGI (reference sequence). J lost 4 bases, V lost 5 bases, and 14 bases had no gene match. The CDR3 runs to 17 residues. CDR3 protein: CASSPRWDSDQNQPQHF. The CDR3 DNA sequence: TGTGCCAGCAGTCCTCGATGGGACAGCGACCAAAATCAGCCCCAGCATTTT.

The chain uses TRBV9 and TRBJ2-6; D not resolved. Germline CDR1 SGDLS, CDR2 YYNGEE. This CDR3 comprises 18 residues. Trimming pared 4 bases from V and 0 bases from J, leaving 17 bases between. In DNA form, the CDR3 reads TGTGCCAGCAGCCCTAGGAGTCTACCCCCCTCTGGGGCCAACGTCCTGACTTTC. Translating gives CASSPRSLPPSGANVLTF. Supplemented by reference TRBV9 and TRBJ2-6, the full variable domain reads DSGVTQTPKHLITATGQRVTLRCSPRSGDLSVYWYQQSLDQGLQFLIQYYNGEERAKGNILERFSAQQFPDLHSELNLSSLELGDSALYFCASSPRSLPPSGANVLTFGAGSRLTVL.

The chain couples TRBV18 to TRBJ2-7, with TRBD2 matching over 9 bases. The CDR3 is 13 amino acids. Losses at the gene ends were 5 bases for V and 3 bases for J; bases not matched to a gene: 2. Germline V lookup: CDR1 KGHSH, CDR2 LQKENI. DNA of the CDR3: TGTGCCAGCTCAAGCGGGGGGAACTACGAGCAGTACGTC. Translating it yields CASSSGGNYEQYV.

V gene TRBV19 combines with J gene TRBJ1-1; 9 bases match TRBD1. The CDR3 totals 13 residues. Looked up from germline, CDR1 is LNHDA and CDR2 is SQIVND (reference sequence). The V segment lost 5 bases and the J segment 11 bases; nucleotides outside the gene matches: 9. The CDR3 nucleotides read TGTGCCAGTAGTGAACGGGACAGGGCTAGGGCTTTCTTT. Translation: CASSERDRARAFF.

The chain links TRBV6-4 to TRBJ1-6; D might be TRBD1 (5 bases). The CDR3 totals 14 residues. The V and J ends lost 2 bases and 7 bases respectively, with 9 bases between them. In germline, CDR1 is MRHNA, CDR2 SNTAGT. CDR3 DNA: TGTGCCAGCAGTGACGGGAACAGGAATTCACCCCTCCACTTT. Translating it yields CASSDGNRNSPLHF.

This chain connects TRBV2 to TRBJ2-7; no definite D call. The CDR3 loop spans 14 amino acids. Germline values: CDR1 SNHLY, CDR2 FYNNEI. V shed 4 bases and J shed 0 bases, with 10 bases lying between them. Here the CDR3 DNA reads TGTGCCAGCAGTGCGGTTAGGAGCTCCTACGAGCAGTACTTC. It translates to CASSAVRSSYEQYF.

This chain joins TRBV4-2 and TRBJ2-1; 7 bases match TRBD2. Germline lookup yields CDR1 LGHNA and CDR2 YNFKEQ. CDR3 length equals 14 residues. V dropped 3 bases and J dropped 2; count of bases not matched to a gene: 1. The CDR3 nucleotides are TGTGCCAGCAGCCAGGGGGGGACCTACAATGAGCAGTTCTTC. Translating it yields CASSQGGTYNEQFF.

This clone showed up just once. V and J are TRBV19 and TRBJ1-2; a weak D match, TRBD1 (6 bases). Trimming removed 5 bases from V and 3 bases from J, with 10 bases in between. CDR1 is LNHDA and CDR2 is SQIVND in the germline V gene (reference sequence). CDR3 length equals 13 residues. CDR3 region: CASSPGQYYGYTF. The CDR3 nucleotides read TGTGCCAGTAGTCCCGGACAGTACTATGGCTACACCTTC.

The V gene is TRBV28, the J gene TRBJ2-7; D may be TRBD1 (6 bases). The V end was cut by 6 bases, the J end by 6 bases, with 18 bases between. Looked up from germline, CDR1 is MDHEN and CDR2 is SYDVKM. The CDR3 length is 14 residues. The CDR3 region is CASRLTGYQVEQYF. The CDR3 nucleotides read TGTGCCAGCAGACTGACAGGTTATCAGGTCGAGCAGTACTTC.

The chain combines TRBV9 with TRBJ2-7; a possible D gene is TRBD1 (5 bases). There are 16 residues in the CDR3. The germline gives CDR1 SGDLS, CDR2 YYNGEE. The V gene lost 0 bases and the J gene lost 7 bases, with 20 bases spanning the gap. This CDR3 is CASSVGAETGGVEQYF. DNA of the CDR3: TGTGCCAGCAGCGTAGGGGCTGAAACAGGCGGAGTTGAGCAGTACTTC.